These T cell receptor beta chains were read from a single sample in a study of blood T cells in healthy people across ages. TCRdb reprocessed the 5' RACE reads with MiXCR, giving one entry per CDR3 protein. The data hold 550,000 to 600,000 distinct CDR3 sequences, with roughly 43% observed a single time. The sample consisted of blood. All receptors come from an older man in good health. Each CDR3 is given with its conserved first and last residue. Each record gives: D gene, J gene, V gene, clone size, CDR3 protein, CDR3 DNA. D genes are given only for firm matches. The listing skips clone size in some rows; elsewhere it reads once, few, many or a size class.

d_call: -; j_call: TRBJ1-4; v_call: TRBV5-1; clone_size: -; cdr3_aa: CASSFERNEKLFF; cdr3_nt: TGCGCCAGCAGCTTCGAACGTAATGAAAAACTGTTTTTT
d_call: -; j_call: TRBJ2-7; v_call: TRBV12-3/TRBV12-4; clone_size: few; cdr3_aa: CASSNLASYEQYF; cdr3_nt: TGTGCCAGCAGTAATTTAGCTTCCTACGAGCAGTACTTC
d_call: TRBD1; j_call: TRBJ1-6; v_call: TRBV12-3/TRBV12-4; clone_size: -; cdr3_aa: CASSFSGTANSPLHF; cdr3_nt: TGTGCCAGCAGTTTCTCCGGGACAGCAAATTCACCCCTCCACTTT
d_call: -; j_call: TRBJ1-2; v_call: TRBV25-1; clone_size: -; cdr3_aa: CASSDIRTGGGYGYTF; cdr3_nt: TGTGCCAGCAGTGATATTAGGACCGGGGGTGGCTATGGCTACACCTTC
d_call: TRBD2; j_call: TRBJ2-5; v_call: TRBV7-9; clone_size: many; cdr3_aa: CASSLGTSGETRRTQYF; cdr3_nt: TGTGCCAGCAGCTTAGGGACTAGCGGGGAGACCCGCCGGACCCAGTACTTC
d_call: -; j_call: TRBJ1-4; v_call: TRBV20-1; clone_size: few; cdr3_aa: CSARDGRATNEKLFF; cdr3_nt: TGCAGTGCTAGAGATGGGAGAGCAACTAATGAAAAACTGTTTTTT
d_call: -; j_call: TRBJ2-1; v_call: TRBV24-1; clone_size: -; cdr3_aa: CATSVTGAQNNEQFF; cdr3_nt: TGTGCCACCAGTGTGACGGGGGCGCAAAACAATGAGCAGTTCTTC
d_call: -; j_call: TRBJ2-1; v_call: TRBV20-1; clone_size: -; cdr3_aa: CSARGIADEQFF; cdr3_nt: TGCAGTGCTAGAGGGATAGCTGATGAGCAGTTCTTC
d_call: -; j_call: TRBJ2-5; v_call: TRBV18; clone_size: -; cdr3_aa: CASSPRVSETQYF; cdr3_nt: TGTGCCAGCTCACCAAGGGTTTCGGAGACCCAGTACTTC
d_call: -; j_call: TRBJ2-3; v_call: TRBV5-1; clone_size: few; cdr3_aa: CASSLGAGKTDTQYF; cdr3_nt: TGCGCCAGCAGCTTGGGAGCAGGGAAGACAGATACGCAGTATTTT
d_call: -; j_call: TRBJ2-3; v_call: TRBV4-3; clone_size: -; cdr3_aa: CASSQDLARGTDTQYF; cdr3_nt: TGCGCCAGCAGCCAAGATCTGGCCCGGGGCACAGATACGCAGTATTTT
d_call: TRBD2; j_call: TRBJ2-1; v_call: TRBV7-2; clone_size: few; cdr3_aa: CASSLQPSGGSNEQFF; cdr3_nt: TGTGCCAGCAGCTTACAGCCTAGCGGGGGCTCCAATGAGCAGTTCTTC
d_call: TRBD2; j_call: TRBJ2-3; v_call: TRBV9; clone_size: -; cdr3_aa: CASSVVPSGGGTDTQYF; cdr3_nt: TGTGCCAGCAGCGTAGTGCCTTCCGGGGGGGGCACAGATACGCAGTATTTT
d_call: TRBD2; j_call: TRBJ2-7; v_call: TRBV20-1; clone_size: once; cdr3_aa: CSAPRAGGYEQYF; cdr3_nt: TGCAGTGCTCCTCGAGCGGGAGGCTACGAGCAGTACTTC
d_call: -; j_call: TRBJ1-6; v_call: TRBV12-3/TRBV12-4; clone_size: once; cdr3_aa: CASSLAVTGSPLHF; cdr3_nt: TGTGCCAGCAGTTTAGCGGTAACCGGTTCACCCCTCCACTTT
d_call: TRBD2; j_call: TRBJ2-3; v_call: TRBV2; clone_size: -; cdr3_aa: CASTLLTGGADTQYF; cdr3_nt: TGTGCCAGCACCCTCCTGACGGGGGGGGCAGATACGCAGTATTTT
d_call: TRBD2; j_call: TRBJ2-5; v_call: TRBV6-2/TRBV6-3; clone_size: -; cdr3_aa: CASSSLREVLETQYF; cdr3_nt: TGTGCCAGCAGTTCCCTGCGGGAGGTTTTGGAGACCCAGTACTTC
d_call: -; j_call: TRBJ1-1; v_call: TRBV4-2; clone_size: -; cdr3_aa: CASSQASRENTEAFF; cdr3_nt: TGTGCCAGCAGCCAAGCTTCAAGAGAGAACACTGAAGCTTTCTTT
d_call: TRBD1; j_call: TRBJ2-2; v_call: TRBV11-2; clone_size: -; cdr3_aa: CASSFRAGGTGELFF; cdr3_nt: TGTGCCAGCAGCTTTCGGGCAGGGGGCACCGGGGAGCTGTTTTTT
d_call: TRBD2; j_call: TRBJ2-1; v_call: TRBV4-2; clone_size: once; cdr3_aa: CASSLSGLAGGLNEQFF; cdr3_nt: TGTGCCAGCAGCCTCTCAGGGCTAGCGGGAGGATTGAATGAGCAGTTCTTC
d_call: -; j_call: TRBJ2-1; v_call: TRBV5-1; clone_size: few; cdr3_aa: CASSLVTSSYNEQFF; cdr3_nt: TGCGCCAGCAGCTTGGTTACGAGCTCCTACAATGAGCAGTTCTTC
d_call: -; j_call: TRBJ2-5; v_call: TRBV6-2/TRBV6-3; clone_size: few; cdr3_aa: CASSDEHPSAQYF; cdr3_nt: TGTGCCAGCAGTGACGAGCATCCCAGTGCCCAGTACTTC
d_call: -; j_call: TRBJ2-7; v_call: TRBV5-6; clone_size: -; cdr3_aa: CASSLRLQWGTYEQYF; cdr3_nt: TGTGCCAGCAGCTTGCGGCTGCAATGGGGAACCTACGAGCAGTACTTC
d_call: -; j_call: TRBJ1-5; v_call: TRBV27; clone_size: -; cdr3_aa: CASSFEGTGNQPQHF; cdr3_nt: TGTGCCAGCAGTTTTGAGGGAACGGGCAATCAGCCCCAGCATTTT
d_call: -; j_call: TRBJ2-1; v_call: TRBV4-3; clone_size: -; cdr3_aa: CASSQIHGTEQFF; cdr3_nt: TGCGCCAGCAGCCAAATTCACGGGACAGAGCAGTTCTTC
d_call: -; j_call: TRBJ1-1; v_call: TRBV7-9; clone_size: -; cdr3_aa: CASSRGEGTEAFF; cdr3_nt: TGTGCCAGCAGCCGTGGGGAGGGGACTGAAGCTTTCTTT
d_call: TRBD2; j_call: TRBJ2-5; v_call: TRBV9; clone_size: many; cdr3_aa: CASSVERAGETQYF; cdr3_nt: TGTGCCAGCAGCGTAGAGCGAGCGGGGGAGACCCAGTACTTC
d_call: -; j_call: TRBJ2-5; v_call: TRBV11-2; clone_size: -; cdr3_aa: CASSRQASYQETQYF; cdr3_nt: TGTGCCAGCAGCAGACAGGCTTCGTACCAAGAGACCCAGTACTTC
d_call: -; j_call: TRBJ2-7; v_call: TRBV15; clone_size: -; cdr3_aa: CATSRDPTSEKYF; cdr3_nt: TGTGCCACCAGCAGAGACCCGACTTCTGAGAAGTACTTC
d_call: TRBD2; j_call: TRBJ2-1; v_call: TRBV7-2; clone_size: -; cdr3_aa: CASSSRGLAKGEQFF; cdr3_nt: TGTGCCAGCAGCTCCCGGGGACTAGCCAAAGGTGAGCAGTTCTTC
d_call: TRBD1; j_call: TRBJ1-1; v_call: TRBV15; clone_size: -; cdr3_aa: CATSRDVGQGKAFF; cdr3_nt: TGTGCCACCAGCAGAGATGTAGGACAGGGCAAAGCTTTCTTT
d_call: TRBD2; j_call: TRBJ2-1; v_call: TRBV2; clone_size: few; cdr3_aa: CASSAVREGFF; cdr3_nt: TGTGCCAGCAGTGCCGTGCGGGAGGGGTTCTTC
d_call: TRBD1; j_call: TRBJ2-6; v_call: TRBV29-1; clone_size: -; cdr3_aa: CSVTGDPSSGANVLTF; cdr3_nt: TGCAGCGTTACAGGGGATCCTAGCTCTGGGGCCAACGTCCTGACTTTC
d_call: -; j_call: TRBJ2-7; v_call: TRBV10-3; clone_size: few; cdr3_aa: CAISDSSSSYEQYF; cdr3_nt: TGTGCCATCAGTGACTCGTCAAGCTCCTACGAGCAGTACTTC
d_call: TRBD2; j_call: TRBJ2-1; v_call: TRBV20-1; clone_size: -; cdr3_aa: CSARRGGEHNEQFF; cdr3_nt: TGCAGTGCTAGGCGCGGGGGGGAACACAATGAGCAGTTCTTC
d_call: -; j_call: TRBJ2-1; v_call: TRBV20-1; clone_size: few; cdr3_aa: CSAPSPPRRDEQFF; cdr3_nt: TGCAGTGCTCCCTCTCCGCCGCGGAGGGATGAGCAGTTCTTC
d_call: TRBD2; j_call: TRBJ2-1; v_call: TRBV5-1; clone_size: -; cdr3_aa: CASSLALAGAYNEQFF; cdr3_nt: TGCGCCAGCAGCTTGGCCCTAGCGGGAGCCTACAATGAGCAGTTCTTC
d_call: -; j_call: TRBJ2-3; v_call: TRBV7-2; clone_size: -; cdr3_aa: CASSPKTDTDTQYF; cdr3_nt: TGTGCCAGCAGCCCTAAGACAGACACAGATACGCAGTATTTT
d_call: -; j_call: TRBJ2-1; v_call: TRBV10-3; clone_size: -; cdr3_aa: CASSIQNPGNEQFF; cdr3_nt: TGTGCCAGCAGTATACAAAACCCGGGGAATGAGCAGTTCTTC
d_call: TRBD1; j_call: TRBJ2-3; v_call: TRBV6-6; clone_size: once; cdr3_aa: CASRETQGATDTQYF; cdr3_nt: TGTGCCAGCAGGGAGACACAGGGGGCAACAGATACGCAGTATTTT
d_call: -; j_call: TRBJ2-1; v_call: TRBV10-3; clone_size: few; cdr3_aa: CAISDFVDEQFF; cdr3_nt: TGTGCCATCAGTGATTTCGTAGATGAGCAGTTCTTC
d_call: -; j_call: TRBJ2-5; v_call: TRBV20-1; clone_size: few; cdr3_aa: CSISSQSETQYF; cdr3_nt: TGCAGTATAAGTTCCCAGTCGGAGACCCAGTACTTC
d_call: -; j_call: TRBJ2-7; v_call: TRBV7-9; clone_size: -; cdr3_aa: CAIRTAYEQYF; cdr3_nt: TGTGCCATCCGGACAGCCTACGAGCAGTACTTC
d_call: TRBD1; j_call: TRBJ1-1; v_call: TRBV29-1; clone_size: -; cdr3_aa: CSAEGQTSTEAFF; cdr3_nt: TGCAGCGCCGAGGGACAGACAAGCACTGAAGCTTTCTTT
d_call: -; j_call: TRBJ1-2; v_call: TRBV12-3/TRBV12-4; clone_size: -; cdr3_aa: CASSMGIHYGYTF; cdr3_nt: TGTGCCAGCAGTATGGGGATCCACTATGGCTACACCTTC
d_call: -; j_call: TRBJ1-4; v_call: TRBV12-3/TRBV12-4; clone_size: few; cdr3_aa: CASTPTGVREKLFF; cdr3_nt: TGTGCCAGCACTCCTACTGGGGTACGGGAAAAACTGTTTTTT
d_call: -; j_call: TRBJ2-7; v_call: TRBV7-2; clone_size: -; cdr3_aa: CASSFRGAAYEQYF; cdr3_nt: TGTGCCAGCAGCTTCCGGGGGGCGGCCTACGAGCAGTACTTC
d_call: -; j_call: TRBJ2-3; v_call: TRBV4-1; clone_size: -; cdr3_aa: CASSLGENTQYF; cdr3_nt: TGCGCCAGCAGCCTCGGGGAGAATACGCAGTATTTT
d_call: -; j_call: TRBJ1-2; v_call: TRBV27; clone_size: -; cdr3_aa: CASSLFGSYGYTF; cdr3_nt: TGTGCCAGCAGTTTATTTGGTTCTTATGGCTACACCTTC
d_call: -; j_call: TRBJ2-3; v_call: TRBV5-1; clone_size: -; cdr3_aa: CASSLSNPPTDTQYF; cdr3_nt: TGCGCCAGCAGCTTGTCAAACCCCCCCACAGATACGCAGTATTTT
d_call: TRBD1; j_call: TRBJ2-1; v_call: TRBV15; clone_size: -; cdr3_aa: CATTPGQRHYEQFF; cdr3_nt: TGTGCCACCACCCCGGGACAGAGGCATTATGAGCAGTTCTTC
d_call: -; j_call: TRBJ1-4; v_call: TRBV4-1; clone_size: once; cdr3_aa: CASSQGSGHSNEKLFF; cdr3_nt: TGCGCCAGCAGCCAAGGGTCGGGACACTCTAATGAAAAACTGTTTTTT
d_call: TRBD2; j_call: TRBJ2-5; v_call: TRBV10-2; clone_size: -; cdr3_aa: CASSREGPLETQYF; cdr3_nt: TGCGCCAGCAGTCGGGAGGGCCCTCTGGAGACCCAGTACTTC
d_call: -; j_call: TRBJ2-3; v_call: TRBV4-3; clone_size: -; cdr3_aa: CASSQKDTQYF; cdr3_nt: TGCGCCAGCAGCCAAAAGGATACGCAGTATTTT
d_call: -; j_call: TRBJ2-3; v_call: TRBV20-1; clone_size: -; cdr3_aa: CSARDRASFTDTQYF; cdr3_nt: TGCAGTGCTAGAGATCGGGCCAGTTTCACAGATACGCAGTATTTT